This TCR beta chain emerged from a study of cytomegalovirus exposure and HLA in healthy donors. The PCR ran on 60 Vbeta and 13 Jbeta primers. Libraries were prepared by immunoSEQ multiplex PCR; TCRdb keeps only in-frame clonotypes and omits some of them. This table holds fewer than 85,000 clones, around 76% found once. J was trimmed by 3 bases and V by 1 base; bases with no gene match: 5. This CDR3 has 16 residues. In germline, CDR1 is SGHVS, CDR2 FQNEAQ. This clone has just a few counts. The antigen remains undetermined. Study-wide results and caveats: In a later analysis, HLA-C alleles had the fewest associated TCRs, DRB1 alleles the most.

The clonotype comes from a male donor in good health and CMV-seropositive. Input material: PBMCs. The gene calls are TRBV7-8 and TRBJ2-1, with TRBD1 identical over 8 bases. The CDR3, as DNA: TGTGCCAGCAGCTTAGGGACAGGGATTTTCTACAATGAGCAGTTCTTC. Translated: CASSLGTGIFYNEQFF.